This T cell receptor (beta chain) stems from a study of T cell changes during pregnancy in multiple sclerosis. TCRdb keeps only in-frame clones here, not all; method: immunoSEQ multiplex PCR. The table lists about 68,000 clones, about 89% of them singletons, with approximately 0.84% in the top ten. Sequences were derived from peripheral blood, sampled in the second trimester of pregnancy. This receptor was identified in a female donor with multiple sclerosis, enrolled in a pregnancy study.

This CDR3 reads CATQSQGAANYGYTF. CDR3 DNA: TGTGCCACCCAGTCACAGGGGGCAGCTAACTATGGCTACACCTTC. This chain uses TRBV19 with TRBJ1-2; 9 bases agree with TRBD1. The junction had 9 bases not matched to a gene; V was cut back by 10 bases and J by 0 bases. The CDR3 loop spans 15 amino acids. From germline, CDR1 is LNHDA and CDR2 SQIVND (reference sequence).